The 3 T cell receptor beta chains below were found in one sample sequenced in a study of T cell clonotyping in hematopoietic cell transplantation. Some clones are missing from TCRdb's copy, which holds only in-frame ones; the method was immunoSEQ multiplex PCR. This sample has fewer than 15,000 clones, with roughly 53% found just once. Material for sequencing was peripheral blood mononuclear cells. These receptors all stem from a man in his forties or fifties in good health. Some clones in this sample may be carry-over from other donors' samples.

This sequence joins TRBV25-1 and TRBJ2-7; the D is unclear. The CDR3 extends over 12 amino acids. The V gene lost 4 bases and the J gene lost 1 base, with 5 bases spanning the gap. From germline, CDR1 is MGHDK and CDR2 SYGVNS. The CDR3 loop reads CASSVNSYEQYF. CDR3 coding DNA: TGTGCCAGCAGTGTGAATTCCTACGAGCAGTACTTC.

The genes are TRBV7-2 and TRBJ1-2; TRBD1 matches at 8 bases. With V trimmed by 0 bases and J by 7 bases, 4 bases remained unmatched. The CDR3 loop spans 14 amino acids. Germline CDR1 is SGHTA and CDR2 is FQGNSA. The CDR3: CASSLAHRGAGYTF. Written as DNA, the CDR3 is TGTGCCAGCAGCTTAGCCCACAGGGGGGCTGGCTACACCTTC.

This clone has just one count. The chain employs TRBV30 and TRBJ1-1; TRBD1 matches 10 bases. Germline V gene data show CDR1 as GTSNPN and CDR2 as SVGIG (reference sequence). The ends lost 1 base at V and 7 bases at J; junction bases unmatched: 18. The CDR3 loop spans 18 amino acids. CDR3: CAWSGQGAGNLRLVEAFF. In DNA form, the CDR3 reads TGTGCCTGGAGTGGACAGGGGGCCGGTAATCTCCGACTCGTTGAAGCTTTCTTT. The full variable domain, with the rest looked up from reference TRBV30 and TRBJ1-1, is SQTIHQWPATLVQPVGSPLSLECTVEGTSNPNLYWYRQAAGRGLQLLFYSVGIGQISSEVPQNLSASRPQDRQFILSSKKLLLSDSGFYLCAWSGQGAGNLRLVEAFFGQGTRLTVV.